This TCR beta chain was found in a study of T cell repertoires in cytomegalovirus infection. Across the study: Public TCR beta signatures were indicative of both CMV infection and a matching HLA type.

Study outcomes and limitations: Individuals carrying CMV plus the relevant HLA were identified by cumulative frequency of public TCR beta families. In two of eight donors, the top clonotype was HLA-C-restricted CMV-specific.

V dropped 1 base and J dropped 4 bases, with 14 bases sitting between them. Germline V lookup: CDR1 SGHTA, CDR2 FQGNSA. The CDR3 totals 17 residues. TCRdb fed the reads into MiXCR, producing one record per CDR3 protein. Of 35,000 to 55,000 distinct CDR3 sequences listed, approximately 20% are singletons. The table lists this clonotype with a few counts. Its antigen is unidentified. The chain is built from TRBV7-2 and TRBJ1-6, with D tentatively TRBD1 (5 bases). Sequencing used PBMCs, sequenced either directly or after in vitro stimulation (not recorded which). The sequence was obtained from a human donor in good health (CMV status not recorded). Some clones in this sample may be carry-over from other donors' samples. Here the CDR3 DNA reads TGTGCCAGCAGCTTAGGGAGGGGCGCTAGATATAATTCACCCCTCCACTTT. Its translation: CASSLGRGARYNSPLHF.